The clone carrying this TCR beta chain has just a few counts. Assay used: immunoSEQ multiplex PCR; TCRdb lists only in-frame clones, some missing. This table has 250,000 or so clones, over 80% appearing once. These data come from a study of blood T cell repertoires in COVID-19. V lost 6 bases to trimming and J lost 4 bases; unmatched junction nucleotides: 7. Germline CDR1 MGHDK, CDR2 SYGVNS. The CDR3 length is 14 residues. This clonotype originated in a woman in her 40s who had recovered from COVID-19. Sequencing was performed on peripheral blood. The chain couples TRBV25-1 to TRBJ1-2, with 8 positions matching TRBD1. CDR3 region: CASSRRDRIYGYTF. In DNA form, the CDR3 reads TGTGCCAGCAGCAGGCGGGACAGGATCTATGGCTACACCTTC.